The present TCR beta chain was sequenced within a study of graft-versus-host responses after intestinal transplantation. Overall study: For about three years after anti-thymocyte globulin induction, all recipients took tacrolimus and steroids.

Sequencing used immunoSEQ multiplex PCR; TCRdb keeps in-frame clones, though not all of them. Seen here are over 75,000 clones, about nine tenths observed once, and the top ten hold more than 0.25%. About this clone: Antigen unknown.

Looked up from germline, CDR1 is MNHNS and CDR2 is SASEGT. This CDR3 has 12 residues. The V and J ends lost 6 bases and 13 bases, in that order; junction bases with no gene match: 7. The source is a human donor who was the organ donor for an intestinal transplant. The chain couples TRBV6-1 to TRBJ2-1, with 9 bases fitting TRBD1. Material: unstimulated CD4+ T cells sorted from spleen or lymph node cells, obtained before transplant. The CDR3 region is CASRGQGRAQFF. The DNA for the CDR3 is TGTGCCAGCAGGGGACAGGGCCGGGCCCAGTTCTTC.